This is a list of T cell receptor beta chains from one sample in a study of T cell responses to AZD1222 COVID-19 vaccine. Here immunoSEQ multiplex PCR was the method, and the copy in TCRdb shows in-frame clones only, minus some. This sample has 95,000 to 150,000 clones, with approximately 91% found just once. This specimen consisted of peripheral blood, obtained on day 0 of AZD1222 vaccination. These receptors came from an adult in good health. The CDR3 runs from the conserved cysteine through the conserved F or W. A D gene is named only where the DNA matches it firmly. Only part of the rows carry a size: once, few, many, or a class if the clone is expanded.

TRBD1 TRBJ1-3 once TRBV23-1 TGCGCCAGCAGTCAGCCGGGACAGGCATACTGGTCTGGAAACACCATATATTTT CASSQPGQAYWSGNTIYF
- TRBJ2-1 - TRBV6-1 TGTGCCAGCAGTGAAGTAATCAAAGAGCAGTTCTTC CASSEVIKEQFF
- TRBJ2-3 once TRBV12-3/TRBV12-4 TGTGCCAGCAGTTTAGGTACAGATACGCAGTATTTT CASSLGTDTQYF
TRBD2 TRBJ2-3 - TRBV5-1 TGCGCCAGCAGTTCGGGACTAGCGGGGAACACAGATACGCAGTATTTT CASSSGLAGNTDTQYF
- TRBJ2-3 - TRBV5-1 TGCGCCAGCAGCCAGCTGGGGGGGCGGGATACGCAGTATTTT CASSQLGGRDTQYF
- TRBJ2-1 once TRBV5-1 TGCGCCAGCAGCCTATCCGGGACTCTCCCAAATGAGCAGTTCTTC CASSLSGTLPNEQFF
TRBD1 TRBJ1-1 - TRBV2 TGTGCCAGCAGGGCAGGGGGGCAGAACACTGAAGCTTTCTTT CASRAGGQNTEAFF
- TRBJ2-5 - TRBV7-9 TGTGCCAGCAGCTTACCCCGGGTAGCGCAAGAGACCCAGTACTTC CASSLPRVAQETQYF
TRBD1 TRBJ2-3 - TRBV19 TGTGCCAGTAGTATCGGCAGGGGGGATACGCAGTATTTT CASSIGRGDTQYF
- TRBJ2-4 - TRBV7-3 TGTGCCAGCAGCTTACTAGTCGGCAAAAACATTCAGTACTTC CASSLLVGKNIQYF
- TRBJ1-5 - TRBV7-8 TGTGCCAGCAGCGTTGGCAGACCCGGCGGGGATCAGCCCCAGCATTTT CASSVGRPGGDQPQHF
- TRBJ2-5 - TRBV6-5 TGTGCCAGCAGTTACTCCGGGATCCTGTACTTC CASSYSGILYF
TRBD1 TRBJ2-7 - TRBV2 TGTGCCAGCAGCCGGGACAGGGGCGACGAGCAGTACTTC CASSRDRGDEQYF
- TRBJ2-5 - TRBV2 TGTGCCAGCAGTCTAAAAGAGACCCAGTACTTC CASSLKETQYF
- TRBJ2-5 - TRBV12-3/TRBV12-4 TGTGCCACCTTTCCCCGCAAGACCCAGTACTTC CATFPRKTQYF
- TRBJ2-5 - TRBV29-1 TGCAGCGTTGAAGTTACCGGTCTGAGGACCCAGTACTTC CSVEVTGLRTQYF
- TRBJ2-7 - TRBV27 TGTGCCAGCCGCGGGACAGCTTCCTACGAGCAGTACTTC CASRGTASYEQYF
- TRBJ1-1 - TRBV5-1 TGCGCCAGCAGCATCGGGACCTCGAACACTGAAGCTTTCTTT CASSIGTSNTEAFF
TRBD1 TRBJ2-1 - TRBV24-1 TGTGCCACCAGTGATTTTCGGGACAGCAACAATGAGCAGTTCTTC CATSDFRDSNNEQFF
- TRBJ1-5 - TRBV3-1/TRBV3-2 TGTGCCAGCAGCCGACAACATAGCAATCAGCCCCAGCATTTT CASSRQHSNQPQHF
- TRBJ2-3 - TRBV10-1 TGCGCCAGCAGTGACCCGTCCACAGATACGCAGTATTTT CASSDPSTDTQYF
- TRBJ1-4 - TRBV27 TGTGCCAGCAGTTTAAGGTTTACAACTAATGAAAAACTGTTTTTT CASSLRFTTNEKLFF
- TRBJ2-1 - TRBV7-3 TGTGCCAGCGCCCCTCTTGGGGCAGGATACAATGAGCAGTTCTTC CASAPLGAGYNEQFF
TRBD1 TRBJ2-1 - TRBV28 TGTGCCAGTCTTCCCCCGGGACAGCACAATGAGCAGTTCTTC CASLPPGQHNEQFF
- TRBJ2-1 - TRBV10-3 TGTGCCATCAGTGAGCGAGAACCGGTCCATGAGCAGTTCTTC CAISEREPVHEQFF
- TRBJ1-2 - TRBV29-1 TGCAGCGTTGAGGGGGAGGCCTCCTATGGCTACACCTTC CSVEGEASYGYTF
- TRBJ1-6 - TRBV19 TGTGCCAGTAGTATAACAGGGCCTTCCAATTCACCCCTCCACTTT CASSITGPSNSPLHF
TRBD1 TRBJ1-3 - TRBV28 TGTGCCAGCAGTTCTCACCGGGACAGCTCTGGAAACACCATATATTTT CASSSHRDSSGNTIYF
- TRBJ2-2 - TRBV7-7 TGTGCTAGCTCCACAGGGAAGAACACCGGGGAGCTGTTTTTT CASSTGKNTGELFF
TRBD1 TRBJ2-7 - TRBV28 TGTGCCAGCAGTTCAAGGACAGGGGGGTCCTACGAGCAGTACTTC CASSSRTGGSYEQYF
TRBD1 TRBJ2-5 - TRBV24-1 TGTGCCACCAGTGCTCCGACAGGGGCCGACCAAGAGACCCAGTACTTC CATSAPTGADQETQYF
- TRBJ2-7 - TRBV6-5 TGTGCCAGCAGTCCAGCAGCCTACTACGAGCAGTACTTC CASSPAAYYEQYF
- TRBJ2-1 - TRBV19 TGTGCCAGTACCCCAGACCTGGGAGTGCGCAATGAGCAGTTCTTC CASTPDLGVRNEQFF
- TRBJ2-1 - TRBV28 TGTGCCAGCAGTTTAAACCTAGGGGGGCAGTTCTTC CASSLNLGGQFF
TRBD1 TRBJ1-2 - TRBV7-9 TGTGCCAGCACCCGGACAGGGACTAACTATGGCTACACCTTC CASTRTGTNYGYTF
- TRBJ2-7 - TRBV10-1 TGCGCCAGCAGTGAAAATCCATACGAGCAGTACTTC CASSENPYEQYF
TRBD2 TRBJ2-2 - TRBV5-1 TGCGCCAGCAGCCCACATCGGGGGGGCCGAGGGACCGGGGAGCTGTTTTTT CASSPHRGGRGTGELFF
TRBD1 TRBJ1-5 - TRBV19 TGTGCCAGTAGTATCGGAGGGGGCTTAGGTCAGCCCCAGCATTTT CASSIGGGLGQPQHF
TRBD1 TRBJ1-4 - TRBV30 TGTGCCTGGGCGCGGGACAGGGTTAATGAAAAACTGTTTTTT CAWARDRVNEKLFF
TRBD1 TRBJ1-2 - TRBV5-5 TGTGCCAGCAGCTTGTCCCTTGGACAGGCCCTCTATGGCTACACCTTC CASSLSLGQALYGYTF
- TRBJ2-3 - TRBV5-1 TGCGCCAGCAGCTTGGGAGCGAGTCTAGGGACAGATACGCAGTATTTT CASSLGASLGTDTQYF